These 26 T cell receptor beta chains were sequenced from one sample in a study of shared clonotypes between healthy human individuals. Profiled with immunoSEQ multiplex PCR; TCRdb holds only in-frame clones, not every one. Found here are approximately 2,300,000 clones, about nine tenths of them singletons; the top ten hold 0.3% to 0.4%. Specimen: naive CD4+ T cells from PBMCs. Documented subset: CD45RA+ positively selected. The source is a young man in good health. Some clones in this sample may be carry-over from other donors' samples.

The chain joins TRBV28 to TRBJ2-5, with 9 positions matching TRBD1. V gave up 6 bases and J gave up 5 bases; unmatched junction bases: 13. The CDR3 has 16 residues. Germline V gene lookup returns CDR1 MDHEN and CDR2 SYDVKM. The CDR3 here is CASRPVKGQGGETQYF. The CDR3 nucleotides read TGTGCCAGCAGGCCCGTTAAGGGACAGGGAGGGGAGACCCAGTACTTC.

The chain links TRBV5-1 to TRBJ1-1; D call uncertain. This CDR3 contains 14 residues. In germline, CDR1 is SGHRS, CDR2 YFSETQ. The V and J ends lost 4 bases and 1 base respectively, with 11 bases between them. This CDR3 is CASSPGRANTEAFF. CDR3 coding DNA: TGCGCCAGCAGCCCCGGACGGGCGAACACTGAAGCTTTCTTT.

This sequence joins TRBV28 and TRBJ2-1, with D tentatively TRBD1 (6 bases). The germline V and J ends were trimmed by 9 bases and 4 bases, with 13 bases remaining between them. Germline CDR1 is MDHEN and CDR2 is SYDVKM. The CDR3 runs to 13 residues. The CDR3: CASNRDTYNEQFF. The CDR3 DNA reads TGTGCCAGTAACCGGGACACGTACAATGAGCAGTTCTTC.

The CDR3 coding sequence is TGTGCCAGCAGTTTGACAGGCCAGAATCAGCCCCAGCATTTT. Protein product: CASSLTGQNQPQHF. The chain joins TRBV28 to TRBJ1-5, with D possibly TRBD1 on 6 matching bases. Per germline, CDR1 MDHEN and CDR2 SYDVKM. The CDR3 sequence is 14 residues long. Between the trimmed V and J ends, which lost 3 bases and 4 bases, there was a span of 10 bases.

The rearrangement joins TRBV12-1 to TRBJ2-5; no check of the table's D call, TRBD1, against the DNA was made. TRBV12-1 is designated a pseudogene. This CDR3 contains 17 residues. The CDR3 is CASSCTLGGGDQETQYF. The CDR3 region has the DNA TGTGCCAGCAGCTGTACACTAGGGGGTGGGGACCAAGAGACCCAGTACTTC.

About this clone: The identical CDR3 is also encoded by other nucleotide sequences in the sample. The V gene is TRBV9, the J gene TRBJ2-5; the match to TRBD2 covers 14 bases. This CDR3 has 16 residues. J gave up 2 bases and V 3 bases, and 3 bases lay outside the gene matches. Germline V gene data show CDR1 as SGDLS and CDR2 as YYNGEE. The CDR3 region has the DNA TGTGCCAGCAGCGCCGGACTAGCGGGAGGTCAAGAGACCCAGTACTTC. This encodes CASSAGLAGGQETQYF. The full variable domain, rest sourced from reference TRBV9 and TRBJ2-5, is DSGVTQTPKHLITATGQRVTLRCSPRSGDLSVYWYQQSLDQGLQFLIQYYNGEERAKGNILERFSAQQFPDLHSELNLSSLELGDSALYFCASSAGLAGGQETQYFGPGTRLLVL.

The V and J genes are TRBV5-1 and TRBJ1-2; no clear D gene. This CDR3 is 13 amino acids long. V lost 1 base and J 6 bases, leaving 10 bases between the germline ends. CDR1 and CDR2 from the germline V gene are SGHRS and YFSETQ. This CDR3 is CASSLNSVDGYTF. Here the CDR3 DNA reads TGCGCCAGCAGCTTGAACAGTGTGGATGGCTACACCTTC. The full variable domain, in which reference TRBV5-1 and TRBJ1-2 provide the parts outside the CDR3, is KAGVTQTPRYLIKTRGQQVTLSCSPISGHRSVSWYQQTPGQGLQFLFEYFSETQRNKGNFPGRFSGRQFSNSRSEMNVSTLELGDSALYLCASSLNSVDGYTFGSGTRLTVV.

The gene calls are TRBV6-1 and TRBJ1-3; D gene uncertain. Trimming cost V 2 bases and J 0 bases, with 8 bases left between them. The CDR3 is 15 amino acids. The V gene's germline CDR1 is MNHNS and CDR2 SASEGT. The DNA of the CDR3 is TGTGCCAGCAGTGAACGGGTAACCTCTGGAAACACCATATATTTT. Protein sequence: CASSERVTSGNTIYF.

A single count supports this clone. The chain links TRBV7-2 to TRBJ1-2; 7 bases match TRBD1. This CDR3 region has 14 residues. V trimming: 3 bases; J trimming: 1 base; junction bases outside the gene matches: 2. Germline V gene lookup returns CDR1 SGHTA and CDR2 FQGNSA. CDR3 amino acids: CASSFRGDNYGYTF. For the CDR3, the DNA is TGTGCCAGCAGCTTCAGGGGGGATAACTATGGCTACACCTTC.

The J gene is TRBJ1-5, the V gene TRBV30; D ambiguous. CDR3 length: 14 amino acids. Germline assignment: CDR1 GTSNPN and CDR2 SVGIG (reference sequence). V was clipped by 2 bases and J by 3 bases, with 11 bases between them. Here the CDR3 reads CAWSYAAVNQPQHF. DNA of the CDR3: TGTGCCTGGAGTTACGCAGCAGTCAATCAGCCCCAGCATTTT.

A note on this clone: Other DNA sequences of this sample code for an identical CDR3. The chain has TRBV9 and TRBJ2-1; 7 nucleotides match TRBD2. Trimming took 0 bases from V and 3 from J; bases not matched to a gene: 3. The CDR3 sequence is 15 residues long. From germline, CDR1 is SGDLS and CDR2 YYNGEE. CDR3 DNA sequence: TGTGCCAGCAGCGTAGTCGGGGGGAACTACAATGAGCAGTTCTTC. Protein sequence: CASSVVGGNYNEQFF.

The V and J genes are TRBV21-1 and TRBJ2-2; the D segment call TRBD1 is taken from the table without a DNA check. TRBV21-1 is designated a pseudogene. The CDR3 consists of 20 residues. The CDR3 DNA follows: TGTGCCAGCAGCAAAGCGCTTTATATGAGGGGGAAATGTCATCCCGGGGAGCTGTTTTTT. This gives the protein CASSKALYMRGKCHPGELFF.

The V gene is TRBV5-1, the J gene TRBJ1-1; perhaps TRBD1 as D (6 bases). Trimming took off 0 bases at V and 5 bases at J, with 14 bases between the two ends. The germline gives CDR1 SGHRS, CDR2 YFSETQ. The CDR3 is 15 residues long. The DNA of the CDR3 is TGCGCCAGCAGCTTGGGTCCAGGGGCGGGAACTGAAGCTTTCTTT. Its translation: CASSLGPGAGTEAFF. The full variable domain, with the rest looked up from reference TRBV5-1 and TRBJ1-1, is KAGVTQTPRYLIKTRGQQVTLSCSPISGHRSVSWYQQTPGQGLQFLFEYFSETQRNKGNFPGRFSGRQFSNSRSEMNVSTLELGDSALYLCASSLGPGAGTEAFFGQGTRLTVV.

For the CDR3, the DNA is TGCAGCGTTGAACGTTTTAAGGAAGCTCTTATGGGCTACACCTTC. This sequence encodes CSVERFKEALMGYTF. This chain connects TRBV29-1 to TRBJ1-2; D not resolved. The CDR3 has 15 amino acids. V dropped 2 bases and J dropped 8 bases, with 21 bases sitting between them. Germline CDR1 reads SQVTM; CDR2 reads ANQGSEA.

The chain carries TRBV2 and TRBJ1-5, with TRBD1 matching over 10 bases. The CDR3 loop spans 15 amino acids. Germline assignment: CDR1 SNHLY and CDR2 FYNNEI. V was pared by 2 bases and J by 6 bases, with 4 bases of the junction left unmatched. CDR3 bases: TGTGCCAGCAGTGAACCGGGACAGGGGTTTCAGCCCCAGCATTTT. It specifies CASSEPGQGFQPQHF.

This chain uses TRBV19 with TRBJ2-3; D gene ambiguous. Germline V gene lookup returns CDR1 LNHDA and CDR2 SQIVND (reference sequence). Trimming shortened V by 6 bases and J by 5 bases, and 9 bases separated the two germline ends. The CDR3 has 12 amino acids. DNA of the CDR3: TGTGCCAGTAGCTGGACGAAAGATACGCAGTATTTT. It yields the protein CASSWTKDTQYF. Using reference TRBV19 and TRBJ2-3 for the parts outside the CDR3, the full variable domain is DGGITQSPKYLFRKEGQNVTLSCEQNLNHDAMYWYRQDPGQGLRLIYYSQIVNDFQKGDIAEGYSVSREKKESFPLTVTSAQKNPTAFYLCASSWTKDTQYFGPGTRLTVL.

V and J are TRBV5-1 and TRBJ2-7; D might be TRBD1 (5 bases). Germline V gene data show CDR1 as SGHRS and CDR2 as YFSETQ. Deletions cut 4 bases from V and 5 bases from J, with 10 bases between. CDR3 length equals 12 residues. CDR3 residues: CASSVQGNEQYF. For the CDR3, the DNA is TGCGCCAGCAGCGTCCAGGGCAACGAGCAGTACTTC.

The chain combines TRBV11-2 with TRBJ2-4; D gene uncertain. In germline, CDR1 is SGHAT, CDR2 FQNNGV. The CDR3 contains 15 residues. V shed 4 bases and J shed 2 bases, with 12 bases lying between them. The chain's CDR3 is CASSSQEVSKNIQYF. CDR3 nucleotide sequence: TGTGCCAGCAGCTCTCAAGAGGTTTCCAAAAACATTCAGTACTTC.

The genes are TRBV28 and TRBJ2-7, with 7 bases lining up with TRBD1. CDR1 and CDR2 (germline): MDHEN, SYDVKM. CDR3 length equals 13 residues. V lost 5 bases and J lost 3; bases outside the gene matches: 4. The CDR3 spells CASSPDRFYEQYF. In DNA form, the CDR3 reads TGTGCCAGCAGTCCGGACAGGTTCTACGAGCAGTACTTC. Using reference TRBV28 and TRBJ2-7 for the parts outside the CDR3, the full variable domain is DVKVTQSSRYLVKRTGEKVFLECVQDMDHENMFWYRQDPGLGLRLIYFSYDVKMKEKGDIPEGYSVSREKKERFSLILESASTNQTSMYLCASSPDRFYEQYFGPGTRLTVT.

The rearrangement uses TRBV29-1 and TRBJ2-3; D is perhaps TRBD1 (5 bases). V lost 5 bases, J lost 2 bases, and 11 bases lay in between. The germline V gene has CDR1 SQVTM and CDR2 ANQGSEA. The CDR3 runs 13 residues. The CDR3 DNA reads TGCAGCGTTTTACAGGTATACACAGATACGCAGTATTTT. The encoded protein is CSVLQVYTDTQYF.

In DNA, the CDR3 is TGTGCCAGCAGCGGTCCCGGGTCAGATACGCAGTATTTT. Its translation is CASSGPGSDTQYF. J is TRBJ2-3 and V is TRBV7-2; D is unresolved. CDR1 is SGHTA, CDR2 FQGNSA, per germline. The V gene lost 5 bases and the J gene lost 4 bases, with 10 bases spanning the gap. The CDR3 sequence is 13 residues long.

This clone has a handful of counts. V is TRBV28 and J is TRBJ1-2; D is uncertain. V was cut by 4 bases and J by 5 bases, with 8 bases left in between. CDR1 is MDHEN and CDR2 is SYDVKM in the germline V gene. CDR3 length: 12 amino acids. DNA of the CDR3: TGTGCCAGCAGTTGGCGGATGTATGGCTACACCTTC. This sequence encodes CASSWRMYGYTF.

The rearrangement links TRBV7-6 to TRBJ2-5; D is undetermined. This CDR3 contains 14 residues. Deletions cut 5 bases from V and 5 bases from J, with 15 bases between. Germline V gene lookup returns CDR1 SGHVS and CDR2 FNYEAQ. CDR3 sequence: CASSKNAPGETQYF. CDR3 bases: TGTGCCAGCAGCAAAAATGCACCTGGGGAGACCCAGTACTTC.

As for this clone: This sample also contains other DNA sequences that code for the same CDR3. This chain connects TRBV18 to TRBJ1-1, with D possibly being TRBD1 (5 bases). Germline values: CDR1 KGHSH, CDR2 LQKENI. Between the trimmed V and J ends, which lost 4 bases and 0 bases, there was a span of 6 bases. CDR3 length equals 13 residues. The CDR3 DNA follows: TGTGCCAGCTCACAGGACATGAACACTGAAGCTTTCTTT. This sequence encodes CASSQDMNTEAFF.

V is TRBV5-4 and J is TRBJ2-5, with D perhaps given as TRBD1 or TRBD2 (5 bases each). Trimming shortened V by 4 bases and J by 5 bases, and 18 bases separated the two germline ends. Germline values: CDR1 SGHNT, CDR2 YYREEE (reference sequence). The CDR3 is 15 residues long. CDR3 protein: CASSISGTPGETQYF. CDR3 DNA sequence: TGTGCCAGCAGCATATCCGGGACCCCAGGGGAGACCCAGTACTTC. The full variable domain, completed using reference TRBV5-4 and TRBJ2-5, is ETGVTQSPTHLIKTRGQQVTLRCSSQSGHNTVSWYQQALGQGPQFIFQYYREEENGRGNFPPRFSGLQFPNYSSELNVNALELDDSALYLCASSISGTPGETQYFGPGTRLLVL.

J is TRBJ2-3 and V is TRBV12-5; D is perhaps TRBD2 (5 bases). Germline CDR1 reads LGHNT; CDR2 reads FRNRAP. CDR3 length: 14 residues. V shed 1 base and J shed 6 bases, with 11 bases lying between them. CDR3 bases: TGTGCTAGTGGTTTGGGTGGGAGCCTTGATACGCAGTATTTT. Residues: CASGLGGSLDTQYF.